This is a list of T cell receptor beta chains from one sample in a study of blood T cell repertoires in COVID-19. The data were produced by immunoSEQ multiplex PCR, yet TCRdb's version contains in-frame clones alone and is incomplete. The table lists approximately 210,000 clones, approximately 87% of them singletons. Specimen: peripheral blood. Source of these receptors: a woman aged 65 to 85 with active or convalescent COVID-19. CDR3s include the opening cysteine and the closing phenylalanine or tryptophan. The size entry is marked missing in some rows and otherwise reads once, few, many or a size class.

V	size	J	CDR3
TRBV30	.	TRBJ2-2	CAWSGGNTGELFF
TRBV7-8	.	TRBJ2-7	CASSLERVVRFEQYF
TRBV5-1	few	TRBJ1-2	CASSPIRDRDGYTF
TRBV12-3/TRBV12-4	.	TRBJ1-1	CASTQGRRTEAFF
TRBV23-1	.	TRBJ2-2	CASSQFGGARAGELFF
TRBV9	.	TRBJ2-6	CASSVKGSGANVLTF
TRBV30	.	TRBJ1-5	CAWRAAGAYYSNQPQHF
TRBV7-8	.	TRBJ1-6	CASSLARVDSPLHF
TRBV10-3	.	TRBJ2-1	CAISESQGSYNEQFF
TRBV7-3	.	TRBJ2-2	CASSLKSRRGGDTGELFF
TRBV3-1/TRBV3-2	few	TRBJ2-7	CASSQELWGGPYEQYF
TRBV7-8	.	TRBJ1-2	CASSSSPLTGYTF
TRBV10-1	.	TRBJ2-5	CASSEGRTSGEETQYF
TRBV18	.	TRBJ2-7	CASSPGTLTYEQYF
TRBV19	.	TRBJ1-1	CASIFNRDSPGEAFF
TRBV25-1	.	TRBJ1-1	CASSENREAFF
TRBV24-1	.	TRBJ2-3	CATELQGADTQYF